Listed here are 3 T cell receptor beta chains from one sample, sequenced in a study of T cells in localized non-small cell lung cancer. Assay: immunoSEQ multiplex PCR; the TCRdb copy retains only in-frame clones and omits some. The repertoire includes roughly 15,000 clones, about 88% of them detected once, and around 25% sits in the top ten. Sample: peripheral blood, taken before any cancer treatment. The source is a male donor at least 60 years old with stage I lung adenocarcinoma.

In its sample, this clone was seen once. This sequence joins TRBV6-5 and TRBJ2-1; 10 positions match TRBD2. The CDR3 spans 14 residues. The V gene end was trimmed by 5 bases and the J gene end by 6 bases; junction bases not matched to a gene: 4. Germline CDR1 is MNHEY and CDR2 is SVGAGI. In DNA, the CDR3 is TGTGCCAGCAGTACCCGACTAGCGGGCAATGAGCAGTTCTTC. This encodes CASSTRLAGNEQFF.

This clone was observed a few times. The rearrangement joins TRBV4-2 to TRBJ1-2; D perhaps matches TRBD1 (5 bases). The V gene lost 4 bases and the J gene lost 5 bases, with 20 bases spanning the gap. Germline CDR1 and CDR2: LGHNA and YNFKEQ. This CDR3 spans 16 amino acids. The DNA of the CDR3 is TGTGCCAGCAGCCGCCTCAGGTTCGGGGACGAATATGGCTACACCTTC. Translation gives CASSRLRFGDEYGYTF.

In this sample, this clone turned up once. The J gene is TRBJ2-7, the V gene TRBV29-1, with 12 positions matching TRBD2. This CDR3 is built from 12 residues. CDR1 and CDR2 (germline): SQVTM, ANQGSEA. After removal of 5 bases from V and 9 bases from J, the junction contained 5 bases not matched to a gene. Here the CDR3 DNA reads TGCAGCGTTTCGACTAGCGGGAGTGGGCAGTACTTC. It is translated as CSVSTSGSGQYF.